The source of this T cell receptor (beta chain) is a study of cytomegalovirus exposure and HLA in healthy donors. The PCR had 60 Vbeta and 13 Jbeta primers. Assay: immunoSEQ multiplex PCR; the TCRdb copy retains only in-frame clones and omits some. This repertoire shows around 170,000 clones, over 70% found once; its top ten account for around 3.1%. Study results and limitations: Segments of the TCR beta V type were, in most cases, productive about 90% or about 30% of the time in an earlier analysis.

Details on this clone: Its antigen is currently unknown.

Deletions cut 0 bases from V and 3 bases from J, with 6 bases between. CDR1 and CDR2 from the germline V gene are KGHSH and LQKENI. This CDR3 is built from 13 residues. V gene TRBV18 combines with J gene TRBJ2-7; D gene uncertain. The sequencing input was PBMCs. The sequence was collected from a woman aged 45-59 years in good health and CMV-seropositive. CDR3 protein: CASSPPSVYEQYF. CDR3 coding DNA: TGTGCCAGCTCACCACCCTCAGTCTACGAGCAGTACTTC.